The rows below give T cell receptor beta chains drawn from one sample of a study of OX40 agonist ivuxolimab in advanced cancers. Libraries were prepared by immunoSEQ multiplex PCR; TCRdb keeps only in-frame clonotypes and omits some of them. The table records under 80,000 clones, roughly 86% of them present only once. The source material was CD4+ or CD8+ T cells sorted from blood, sampled in a trial of the OX40 agonist ivuxolimab. These TCRs come from an adult with an advanced solid tumor such as melanoma, head and neck, liver or kidney cancer. The CDR3 runs from the conserved cysteine through the conserved F or W. A D gene is named only where the DNA matches it firmly. Some rows mark clone size as missing; the rest say once, few, many or name a class of expanded clone.

NA NA 14 TRBJ1-5 TRBV27 CASSRQDSNQPQHF TGTGCCAGCAGCCGACAGGATAGCAATCAGCCCCAGCATTTT
few TRBD1 13 TRBJ1-1 TRBV7-2 CASSFRGRTEAFF TGTGCCAGCAGCTTCAGGGGGCGAACTGAAGCTTTCTTT
NA TRBD1 14 TRBJ1-2 TRBV5-1 CASSFGTVNYGYTF TGCGCCAGCAGCTTCGGGACAGTCAACTATGGCTACACCTTC
NA NA 15 TRBJ1-2 TRBV6-5 CASSYSVGGGYGYTF TGTGCCAGCAGTTATTCTGTCGGTGGGGGCTATGGCTACACCTTC
NA TRBD2 16 TRBJ2-1 TRBV7-6 CASSQTSGKILNEQFF TGTGCCAGCAGCCAGACTAGCGGGAAGATATTAAATGAGCAGTTCTTC
NA NA 13 TRBJ2-7 TRBV11-3 CASSAGRAREQYF TGTGCCAGCAGCGCCGGCAGGGCGCGGGAGCAGTACTTC
NA TRBD1 12 TRBJ2-7 TRBV10-2 CASSSTGDEQYF TGCGCCAGCAGTAGCACAGGGGACGAGCAGTACTTC
NA TRBD1 15 TRBJ1-2 TRBV6-5 CATSAPRDRGYGYTF TGTGCCACTTCAGCACCTCGAGACAGGGGCTATGGCTACACCTTC
once NA 13 TRBJ2-1 TRBV14 CASSQKRDNEQFF TGTGCCAGCAGCCAAAAAAGGGACAATGAGCAGTTCTTC
NA NA 18 TRBJ1-1 TRBV5-5 CASSLEVGRGRGNTEAFF TGTGCCAGCAGCTTGGAGGTGGGCAGGGGCAGGGGGAACACTGAAGCTTTCTTT
NA NA 14 TRBJ2-5 TRBV7-2 CASSFRGGRAAQYF TGTGCCAGCAGCTTCAGGGGGGGCAGGGCGGCCCAGTACTTC
NA NA 15 TRBJ1-1 TRBV6-6 CASSYAGGMNTEAFF TGTGCCAGCAGTTACGCCGGGGGGATGAACACTGAAGCTTTCTTT
NA NA 15 TRBJ1-4 TRBV28 CASWGEQWANEKLFF TGTGCCAGCTGGGGAGAGCAATGGGCTAATGAAAAACTGTTTTTT
NA TRBD2 15 TRBJ2-1 TRBV5-4 CASSLATSGYNEQFF TGTGCCAGCAGCTTGGCGACTAGCGGCTACAATGAGCAGTTCTTC
NA TRBD1 14 TRBJ1-1 TRBV18 CASSPRQGGAEAFF TGTGCCAGCTCACCGCGACAGGGTGGGGCTGAAGCTTTCTTT
NA NA 16 TRBJ2-5 TRBV7-8 CASSRTSVGPGETQYF TGTGCCAGCAGCCGAACCAGTGTGGGGCCGGGAGAGACCCAGTACTTC
NA TRBD2 16 TRBJ2-5 TRBV5-1 CASSQGTSGGSETQYF TGCGCCAGCAGCCAGGGGACTAGCGGGGGATCGGAGACCCAGTACTTC
NA NA 16 TRBJ2-7 TRBV6-5 CASSSVPQVKVYEQYF TGTGCCAGCAGTTCCGTCCCGCAGGTAAAGGTCTACGAGCAGTACTTC
NA NA 15 TRBJ2-7 TRBV5-1 CASSLGSGGAYEQYF TGCGCCAGCAGCTTGGGTAGCGGAGGGGCCTACGAGCAGTACTTC
NA NA 14 TRBJ1-4 TRBV5-1 CASTPVGGAEKLFF TGCGCCAGCACCCCCGTTGGCGGGGCTGAAAAACTGTTTTTT
NA TRBD1 13 TRBJ1-2 TRBV6-1 CASSVPDRGGYTF TGTGCCAGCAGTGTCCCGGACAGGGGTGGCTACACCTTC
NA TRBD1 17 TRBJ1-5 TRBV7-2 CASSSRTGFLGNQPQHF TGTGCCAGCAGCTCCAGGACAGGGTTTTTAGGCAATCAGCCCCAGCATTTT
NA NA 15 TRBJ1-4 TRBV5-6 CASSPPLTTNEKLFF TGTGCCAGCAGCCCGCCGTTAACAACTAATGAAAAACTGTTTTTT
NA NA 16 TRBJ1-3 TRBV19 CASSMGGGIRGNTIYF TGTGCCAGTAGTATGGGGGGCGGCATCCGAGGAAACACCATATATTTT
NA TRBD1 14 TRBJ2-7 TRBV19 CASTVGQGLYEQYF TGTGCCAGTACCGTGGGACAGGGGCTTTACGAGCAGTACTTC
NA TRBD1 15 TRBJ2-7 TRBV7-2 CASSLVDRGFYEQYF TGTGCCAGCAGCTTAGTGGACAGGGGGTTTTACGAGCAGTACTTC
once NA 14 TRBJ1-5 TRBV19 CASKIQSGNQPQHF TGTGCCAGTAAGATTCAATCTGGCAATCAGCCCCAGCATTTT
NA NA 14 TRBJ2-7 TRBV19 CASSRAGQSYEQYF TGTGCCAGTAGTAGAGCGGGACAGTCCTACGAGCAGTACTTC
NA NA 15 TRBJ2-3 TRBV4-1 CASSQDLGAADTQYF TGCGCCAGCAGCCAAGATCTGGGGGCCGCAGATACGCAGTATTTT
NA NA 15 TRBJ2-3 TRBV6-6 CASSSGLPDPDTQYF TGTGCCAGCAGCTCAGGACTACCCGACCCAGATACGCAGTATTTT
NA TRBD1 14 TRBJ1-1 TRBV5-1 CAARRTGGENEAFF TGCGCCGCGCGTAGGACAGGGGGCGAAAATGAAGCTTTCTTT
NA TRBD2 16 TRBJ2-2 TRBV4-3 CASSQDLAGNTGELFF TGCGCCAGCAGCCAAGATTTAGCGGGGAACACCGGGGAGCTGTTTTTT
NA NA 15 TRBJ1-4 TRBV27 CASSSRSAVLEKLFF TGTGCCAGCAGTTCCCGTTCTGCGGTTTTGGAAAAACTGTTTTTT
NA NA 15 TRBJ2-3 TRBV9 CASSVAGGPTDTQYF TGTGCCAGCAGCGTAGCCGGGGGGCCCACAGATACGCAGTATTTT
NA TRBD1 16 TRBJ1-4 TRBV5-1 CASRTGGDATNEKLFF TGCGCCAGCAGAACAGGGGGCGATGCAACTAATGAAAAACTGTTTTTT
NA NA 12 TRBJ1-6 TRBV9 CASTTDGGPLHF TGTGCCAGCACCACTGACGGCGGACCCCTCCACTTT
NA NA 15 TRBJ1-5 TRBV6-5 CASSYSSRDYQPQHF TGTGCCAGCAGTTACTCATCCAGGGATTATCAGCCCCAGCATTTT
NA TRBD1 13 TRBJ2-3 TRBV10-1 CASSEQGRDTQYF TGCGCCAGCAGTGAACAGGGGCGAGATACGCAGTATTTT
NA NA 10 TRBJ1-1 TRBV6-1 CASIRREAFF TGTGCCAGCATCCGCCGTGAAGCTTTCTTT
NA TRBD1 13 TRBJ1-2 TRBV19 CASSTGGADGYTF TGTGCCAGTAGTACAGGGGGCGCGGATGGCTACACCTTC
NA TRBD1 16 TRBJ2-2 TRBV19 CASSILTGLNTGELFF TGTGCCAGTAGTATACTGACAGGGCTGAACACCGGGGAGCTGTTTTTT